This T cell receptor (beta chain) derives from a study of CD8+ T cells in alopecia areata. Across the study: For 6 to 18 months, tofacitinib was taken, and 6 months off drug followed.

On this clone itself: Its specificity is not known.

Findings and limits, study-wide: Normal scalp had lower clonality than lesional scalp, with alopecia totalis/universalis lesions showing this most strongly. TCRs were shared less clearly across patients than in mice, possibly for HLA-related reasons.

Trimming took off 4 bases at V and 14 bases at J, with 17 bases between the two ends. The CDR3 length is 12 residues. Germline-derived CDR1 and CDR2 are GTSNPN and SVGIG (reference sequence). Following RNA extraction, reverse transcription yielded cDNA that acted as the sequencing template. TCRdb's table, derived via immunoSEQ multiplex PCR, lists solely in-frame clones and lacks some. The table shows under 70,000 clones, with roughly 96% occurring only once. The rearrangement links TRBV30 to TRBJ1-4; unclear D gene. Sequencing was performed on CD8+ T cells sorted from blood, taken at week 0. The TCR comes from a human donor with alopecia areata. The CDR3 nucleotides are TGTGCCTGGAACCAAGGACCGAGTTTGCTGTTTTTT. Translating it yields CAWNQGPSLLFF.